The clone carrying this T cell receptor beta chain appeared once. This specimen comes from a study of blood T cell repertoires in COVID-19. Clones were sequenced by immunoSEQ multiplex PCR, and TCRdb holds only the in-frame ones, with some missing. The sample contains approximately 190,000 clones, over 80% of which appear only once. Sequences were obtained from peripheral blood. This TCR was sampled from a woman between 40 and 50 years old with acute or convalescent COVID-19.

The CDR3 DNA is TGTGCCAGCAGCCTTGGATACAGGGCCACTGAAGCTTTCTTT. Translating it yields CASSLGYRATEAFF. V gene TRBV5-6 combines with J gene TRBJ1-1, with D maybe TRBD1 (6 bases). Germline loops: CDR1 SGHDT, CDR2 YYEEEE. Trimming took off 4 bases at V and 4 bases at J, with 14 bases between the two ends. The CDR3 runs 14 residues.